This T cell receptor beta chain comes out of a study of vaccination effects on CD4 cells after COVID-19 (dated by TCRdb to 2022 to 2024). About the study as a whole: Post-vaccine samples across the study were collected a median of 72 days after the second dose, with a range of 14 to 241. In both COVID-19 convalescent patients and infection-naive vaccine recipients, the study compared SARS-CoV-2 spike-specific CD4+ TCR repertoires from before mRNA vaccination with those from after it. The full study included some 10 COVID-19 convalescent patients and several SARS-CoV-2-naive healthy vaccine recipients. The Oncomine TCR Beta short-read assay on an Illumina iSeq 100 was used to sequence cultures from other donors in the study.

What the authors observed across the whole study: In healthy vaccine recipients, vaccine-induced clones were almost all SARS-CoV-2 mono-reactive, with only 1 of 255 being cross-reactive with common cold coronaviruses. Marked clonal contraction was observed in both infection-induced and vaccine-induced clones at late post-vaccination timepoints, consistent with waning T cell responses. Limitations of the study were the small number of convalescent patients and the absence of early post-infection timepoints.

Libraries came from the immunoSEQ multiplex PCR assay. DNA from the CD4+ T cells that had been cultured and isolated underwent TCR beta CDR3 sequencing. In the paper's pipeline: Non-productive TCR sequences were removed, reads were trimmed to the CDR3 region, and CDR3s of at least 7 amino acids were retained. Antigen-specific clonotypes were identified with the MANAFEST web app by comparing expansion in peptide wells against reference cultures. To count as positive, a clone had to show expansion at FDR<0.05 compared with the reference and with all other wells, an odds ratio above 5, and a frequency above 0.1% in two replicate wells. A clonotype was called cross-reactive if it was significantly expanded both in SARS-CoV-2 spike wells and in at least one common cold coronavirus spike condition. Using the stringdist R package, CDR3 similarity was measured by Levenshtein distance, and unrooted trees were constructed with ape in R 3.6.1. In TCRdb, the immuneACCESS table is reduced to in-frame sequences with V and J assigned. These tables do not hold every clone; where another copy was compared, an unresolved V gene accounts for under half, and the others remain unexplained. That table furnishes V, J and clone size, whereas the DNA furnished D and trimming. The sample table shows roughly 34,000 clones, and roughly 82% are seen once. The top ten constitute about 1.4% of the sample.

The V end loses 3 bases and the J end loses 2 bases, and a stretch of 14 bases separates them. The CDR3 sequence holds 16 residues, the cysteine and phenylalanine included. The kept DNA is CDR3 alone, 48 bases in frame from the first base. The germline V gene specifies MNHEY as CDR1 and SVGEGT as CDR2. Comments on this clone: The antigen it binds to is not known. Base qualities were left out, and no much larger clone turns up one base away.

In the ViraFEST assay, PBMC were stimulated with viral peptide pools, and antigen-specific CD4+ T cell clonotypes were then identified by expansion using TCR sequencing. After less than eleven days of culture, CD4+ T cells were isolated with the EasySep CD4+ T cell isolation kit. Each participant received two doses of an mRNA SARS-CoV-2 vaccine, either BNT162b2 or mRNA-1273. The absence of prior SARS-CoV-2 infection in healthy vaccine recipients was confirmed by negative nucleocapsid antibodies before and after vaccination. Around 2.1 million PBMC per well were cultured with approximately 10 ug/ml peptides in IMDM containing about 5% human AB serum, about 9 IU/ml IL-2 and gentamicin. On days 3 and 7, half of the culture medium was replaced with fresh IL-2-containing medium. Each peptide stimulation condition was cultured in triplicate wells unless otherwise noted. PBMC were separated from whole blood using Ficoll-Paque Plus gradient centrifugation and were then either cryopreserved at -140C or used fresh. The spike proteins of SARS-CoV-2 and of the common cold coronaviruses HCoV-NL63, HCoV-OC43 and HCoV-229E were spanned by overlapping peptide pools. The QIAamp micro DNA kit was used to extract genomic DNA from the cultured CD4+ T cells.

Sequencing used CD4+ T cells from PBMCs cultured with HCoV-NL63 spike peptides, obtained after COVID-19 vaccination. This specimen's cell subset or site label, interpreted: HCoV-NL63 spike overlapping peptide pool stimulation. The TCR comes from a human donor who received a COVID-19 vaccine. Some clones in this sample may be carry-over from other donors' samples. Recombination linked TRBV6-2 or TRBV6-3 to TRBJ1-5; the D gene is unclear. At the DNA level, the sequence is TGTGCCAGCAGTTATATTAGGGATTTCGGCAATCAGCCCCAGCATTTT. Its product reads: CASSYIRDFGNQPQHF.